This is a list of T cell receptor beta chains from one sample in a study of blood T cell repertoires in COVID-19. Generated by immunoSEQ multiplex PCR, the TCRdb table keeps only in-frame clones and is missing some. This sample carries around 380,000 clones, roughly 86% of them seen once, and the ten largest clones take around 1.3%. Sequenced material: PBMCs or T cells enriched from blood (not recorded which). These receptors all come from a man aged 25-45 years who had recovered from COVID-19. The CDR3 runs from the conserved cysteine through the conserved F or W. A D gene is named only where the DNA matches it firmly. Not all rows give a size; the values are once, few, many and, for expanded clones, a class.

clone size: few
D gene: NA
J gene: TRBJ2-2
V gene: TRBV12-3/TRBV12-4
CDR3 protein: CASRQNTGELFF
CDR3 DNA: TGTGCCAGCAGACAAAACACCGGGGAGCTGTTTTTT

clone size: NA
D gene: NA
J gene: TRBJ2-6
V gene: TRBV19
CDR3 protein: CASSTGGGANVLTF
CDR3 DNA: TGTGCCAGTAGTACGGGTGGAGGGGCCAACGTCCTGACTTTC

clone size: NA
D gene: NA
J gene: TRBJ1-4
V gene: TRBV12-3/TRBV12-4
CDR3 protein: CASSFWGAEKLFF
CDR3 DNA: TGTGCCAGCAGTTTCTGGGGAGCCGAAAAACTGTTTTTT

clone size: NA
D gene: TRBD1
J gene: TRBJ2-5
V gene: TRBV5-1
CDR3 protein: CASSLGTGLTEGETQYF
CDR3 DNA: TGCGCCAGCAGCTTGGGGACAGGCCTGACAGAGGGTGAGACCCAGTACTTC

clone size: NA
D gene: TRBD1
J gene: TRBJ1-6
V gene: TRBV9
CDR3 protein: CASSVTGQGFSPLHF
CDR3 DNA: TGTGCCAGCAGCGTAACGGGACAGGGTTTTTCACCCCTCCACTTT

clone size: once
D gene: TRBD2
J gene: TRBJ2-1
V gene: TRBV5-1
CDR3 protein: CASSPSGGYYNEQFF
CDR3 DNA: TGCGCCAGCAGCCCGAGCGGGGGCTACTACAATGAGCAGTTCTTC

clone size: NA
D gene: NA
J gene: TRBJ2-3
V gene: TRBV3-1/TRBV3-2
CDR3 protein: CASSQDQTVGTDTQYF
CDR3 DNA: TGTGCCAGCAGCCAAGATCAGACAGTAGGCACAGATACGCAGTATTTT

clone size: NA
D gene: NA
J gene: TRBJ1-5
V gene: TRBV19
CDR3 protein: CASTEGRERPQHF
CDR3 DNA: TGTGCCAGTACAGAAGGGCGGGAGCGGCCCCAGCATTTT

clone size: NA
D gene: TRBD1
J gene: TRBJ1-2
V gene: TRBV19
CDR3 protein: CASSAGQANYGYTF
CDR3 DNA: TGTGCCAGTAGTGCGGGACAGGCTAACTATGGCTACACCTTC

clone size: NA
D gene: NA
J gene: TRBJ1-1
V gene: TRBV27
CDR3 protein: CASSLGGQAFF
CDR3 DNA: TGTGCCAGCAGCCTGGGCGGGCAGGCTTTCTTT

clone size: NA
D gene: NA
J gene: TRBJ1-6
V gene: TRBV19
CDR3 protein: CATSNPPFPLHF
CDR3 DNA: TGTGCCACAAGCAACCCGCCCTTTCCCCTCCACTTT

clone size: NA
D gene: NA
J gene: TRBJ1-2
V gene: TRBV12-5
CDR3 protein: CASGDTGPGLYTF
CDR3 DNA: TGTGCTAGTGGAGACACAGGGCCTGGGCTCTACACCTTC

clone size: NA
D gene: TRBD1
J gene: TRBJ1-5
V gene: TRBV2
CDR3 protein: CASRRDRTYSNQPQHF
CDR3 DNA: TGTGCCAGCAGGAGGGACAGAACCTATAGCAATCAGCCCCAGCATTTT

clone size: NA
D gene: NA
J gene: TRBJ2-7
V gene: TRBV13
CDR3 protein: CASSLSAYEQYF
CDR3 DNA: TGTGCCAGCAGCTTATCTGCGTACGAGCAGTACTTC

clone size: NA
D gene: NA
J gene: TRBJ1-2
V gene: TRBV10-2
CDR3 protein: CASSETANYGYTF
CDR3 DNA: TGCGCCAGCAGTGAGACTGCGAACTATGGCTACACCTTC

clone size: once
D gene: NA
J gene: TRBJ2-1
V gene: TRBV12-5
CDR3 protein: CASGLASGTGREQFF
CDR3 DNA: TGTGCTAGTGGTTTGGCCAGCGGGACAGGTCGCGAGCAGTTCTTC

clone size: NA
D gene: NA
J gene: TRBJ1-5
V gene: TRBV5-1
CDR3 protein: CASSFEGQPQHF
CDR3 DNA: TGCGCCAGCAGCTTTGAGGGTCAGCCCCAGCATTTT

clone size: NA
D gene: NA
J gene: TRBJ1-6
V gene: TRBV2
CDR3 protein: CASRGQSLEGSPLHF
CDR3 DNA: TGTGCCAGCAGAGGACAAAGCCTAGAAGGATCACCCCTCCACTTT

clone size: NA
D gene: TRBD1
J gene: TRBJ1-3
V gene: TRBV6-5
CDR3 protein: CASSYRTGRGNTIYF
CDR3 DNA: TGTGCCAGCAGTTACAGGACAGGGAGGGGAAACACCATATATTTT

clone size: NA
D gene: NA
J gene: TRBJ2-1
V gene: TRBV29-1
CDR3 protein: CSVPTGYTLNEQFF
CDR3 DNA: TGCAGCGTTCCTACAGGGTACACACTCAATGAGCAGTTCTTC

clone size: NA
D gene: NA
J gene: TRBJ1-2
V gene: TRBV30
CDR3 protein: CAWTGTARYGYTF
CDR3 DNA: TGTGCCTGGACCGGGACTGCACGATATGGCTACACCTTC

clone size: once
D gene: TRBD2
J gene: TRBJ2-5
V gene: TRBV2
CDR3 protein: CASRGTSGQETQYF
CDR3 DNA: TGTGCCAGCAGAGGGACTAGCGGCCAAGAGACCCAGTACTTC

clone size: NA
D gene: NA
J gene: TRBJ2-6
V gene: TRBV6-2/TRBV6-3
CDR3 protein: CASSYSEAGANVLTF
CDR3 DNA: TGTGCCAGCAGTTACTCGGAGGCTGGGGCCAACGTCCTGACTTTC

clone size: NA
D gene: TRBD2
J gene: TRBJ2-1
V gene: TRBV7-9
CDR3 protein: CASSSSAGAAYNEQFF
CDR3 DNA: TGTGCCAGCAGCTCATCAGCGGGGGCAGCCTACAATGAGCAGTTCTTC

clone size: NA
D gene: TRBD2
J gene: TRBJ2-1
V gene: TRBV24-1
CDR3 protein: CATSGGAHYNEQFF
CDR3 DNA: TGTGCCACCTCGGGGGGGGCCCACTACAATGAGCAGTTCTTC

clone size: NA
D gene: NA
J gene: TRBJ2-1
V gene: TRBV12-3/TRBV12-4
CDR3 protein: CASSLEHHNEQFF
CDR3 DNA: TGTGCCAGCAGTCTAGAGCACCACAATGAGCAGTTCTTC

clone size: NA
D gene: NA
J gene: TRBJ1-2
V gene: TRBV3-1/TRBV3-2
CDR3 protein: CASSQDKGGHPTNYGYTF
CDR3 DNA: TGTGCCAGCAGCCAAGATAAAGGAGGGCACCCAACTAACTATGGCTACACCTTC

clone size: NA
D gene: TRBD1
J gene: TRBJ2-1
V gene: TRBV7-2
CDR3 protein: CASSKPGQKINEQFF
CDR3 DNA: TGTGCCAGCAGCAAACCGGGACAGAAGATCAATGAGCAGTTCTTC

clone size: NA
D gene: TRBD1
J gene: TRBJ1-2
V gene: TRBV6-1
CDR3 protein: CASSEGIGQGIRYTF
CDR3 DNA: TGTGCCAGCAGTGAAGGCATCGGACAGGGGATTCGCTACACCTTC

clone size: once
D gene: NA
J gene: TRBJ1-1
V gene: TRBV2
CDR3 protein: CASSPRVRAFF
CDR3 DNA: TGTGCCAGCAGCCCCAGGGTTAGAGCTTTCTTT

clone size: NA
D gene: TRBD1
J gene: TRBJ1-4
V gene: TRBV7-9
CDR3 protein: CAISGQSEKLFF
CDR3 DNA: TGTGCCATCTCGGGACAGTCTGAAAAACTGTTTTTT

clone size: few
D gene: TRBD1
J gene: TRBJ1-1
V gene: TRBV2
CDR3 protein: CASSVSRDRGEGTEAFF
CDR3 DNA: TGTGCCAGCAGCGTTTCCCGGGACAGGGGAGAGGGCACTGAAGCTTTCTTT

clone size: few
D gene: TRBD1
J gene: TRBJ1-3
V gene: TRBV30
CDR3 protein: CAWSVNRGYSGNTIYF
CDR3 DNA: TGTGCCTGGAGTGTGAACAGGGGCTATTCTGGAAACACCATATATTTT

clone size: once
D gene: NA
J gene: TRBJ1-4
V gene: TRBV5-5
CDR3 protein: CASSGDLSGGRATNEKLFF
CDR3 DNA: TGTGCCAGCAGCGGGGACCTATCGGGGGGCCGTGCAACTAATGAAAAACTGTTTTTT

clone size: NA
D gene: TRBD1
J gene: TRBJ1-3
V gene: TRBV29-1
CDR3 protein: CSAKVGTGSGNTIYF
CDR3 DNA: TGCAGCGCCAAAGTCGGGACAGGTTCTGGAAACACCATATATTTT

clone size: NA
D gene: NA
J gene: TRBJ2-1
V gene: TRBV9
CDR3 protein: CASSVDPGQDEQFF
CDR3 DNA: TGTGCCAGCAGCGTGGATCCAGGGCAGGATGAGCAGTTCTTC

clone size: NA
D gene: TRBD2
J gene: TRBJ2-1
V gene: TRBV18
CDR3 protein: CASSQNAGGLYNEQFF
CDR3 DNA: TGTGCCAGCTCACAAAACGCGGGGGGCCTATACAATGAGCAGTTCTTC

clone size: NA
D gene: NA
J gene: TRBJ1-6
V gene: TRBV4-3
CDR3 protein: CASSQEQGLNSPLHF
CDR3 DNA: TGCGCCAGCAGCCAAGAGCAGGGCCTAAATTCACCCCTCCACTTT

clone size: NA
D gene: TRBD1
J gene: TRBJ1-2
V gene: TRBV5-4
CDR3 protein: CASSPRQGSYGYTF
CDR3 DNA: TGTGCCAGCAGCCCGAGACAGGGAAGCTATGGCTACACCTTC

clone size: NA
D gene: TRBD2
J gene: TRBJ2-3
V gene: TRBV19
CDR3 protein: CASSMTTGGATTDTQYF
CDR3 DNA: TGTGCCAGTAGTATGACGACCGGGGGGGCCACCACAGATACGCAGTATTTT

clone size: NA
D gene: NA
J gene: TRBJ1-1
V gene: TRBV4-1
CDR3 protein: CASSQSRGSTNTEAFF
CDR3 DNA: TGCGCCAGCAGCCAATCCAGGGGTTCAACGAACACTGAAGCTTTCTTT

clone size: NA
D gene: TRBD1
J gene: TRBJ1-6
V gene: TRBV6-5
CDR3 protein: CASSLDRGQNSPLHF
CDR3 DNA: TGTGCCAGCAGTTTGGACAGGGGGCAGAATTCACCCCTCCACTTT

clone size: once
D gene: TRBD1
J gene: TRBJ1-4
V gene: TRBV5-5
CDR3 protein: CASSSDEETGWDEKLFF
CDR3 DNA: TGTGCCAGCAGCTCCGACGAGGAGACAGGGTGGGATGAAAAACTGTTTTTT

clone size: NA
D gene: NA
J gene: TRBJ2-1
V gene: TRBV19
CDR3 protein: CASRTTPHSYNEQFF
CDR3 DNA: TGTGCCAGTAGGACTACTCCCCACTCCTACAATGAGCAGTTCTTC

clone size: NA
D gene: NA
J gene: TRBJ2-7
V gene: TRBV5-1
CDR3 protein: CASSPHADEQYF
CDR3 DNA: TGCGCCAGCAGCCCACACGCAGATGAGCAGTACTTC

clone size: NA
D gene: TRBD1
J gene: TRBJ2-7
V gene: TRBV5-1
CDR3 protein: CASSPGQDFYEQYF
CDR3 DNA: TGCGCCAGCAGCCCGGGACAGGATTTCTACGAGCAGTACTTC

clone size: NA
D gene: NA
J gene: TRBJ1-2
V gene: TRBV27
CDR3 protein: CASSSPTVGHFGYTF
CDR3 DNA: TGTGCCAGCAGCTCCCCTACAGTGGGGCATTTTGGCTACACCTTC

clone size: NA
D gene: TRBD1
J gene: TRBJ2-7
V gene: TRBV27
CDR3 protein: CASKRAGGFNEQYF
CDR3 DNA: TGTGCCAGCAAGCGCGCAGGGGGCTTCAACGAGCAGTACTTC

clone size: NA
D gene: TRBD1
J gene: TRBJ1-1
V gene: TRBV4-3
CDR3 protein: CASSQGQMNTEAFF
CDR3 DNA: TGCGCCAGCAGCCAGGGACAGATGAACACTGAAGCTTTCTTT

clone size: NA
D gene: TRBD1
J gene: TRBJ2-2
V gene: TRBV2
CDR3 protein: CASSEEDRSVGELFF
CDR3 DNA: TGTGCCAGCAGTGAGGAGGACAGGTCGGTGGGGGAGCTGTTTTTT

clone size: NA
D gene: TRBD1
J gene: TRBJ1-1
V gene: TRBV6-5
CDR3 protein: CASSYTWTGRAGEAFF
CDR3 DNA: TGTGCCAGCAGTTACACCTGGACAGGGAGAGCGGGTGAAGCTTTCTTT